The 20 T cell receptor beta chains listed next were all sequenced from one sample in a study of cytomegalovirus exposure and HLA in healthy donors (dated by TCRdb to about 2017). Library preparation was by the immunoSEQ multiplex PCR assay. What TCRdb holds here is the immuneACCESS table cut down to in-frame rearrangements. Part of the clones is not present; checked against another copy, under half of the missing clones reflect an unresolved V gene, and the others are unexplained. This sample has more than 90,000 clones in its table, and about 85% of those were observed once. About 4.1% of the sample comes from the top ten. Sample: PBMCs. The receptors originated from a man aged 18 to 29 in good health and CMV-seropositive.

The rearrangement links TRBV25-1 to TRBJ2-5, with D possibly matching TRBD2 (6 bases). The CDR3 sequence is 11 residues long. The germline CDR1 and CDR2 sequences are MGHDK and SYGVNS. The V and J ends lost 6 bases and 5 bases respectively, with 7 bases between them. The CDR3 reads CASSAGETQYF. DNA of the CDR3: TGTGCCAGCAGCGCGGGGGAGACCCAGTACTTC.

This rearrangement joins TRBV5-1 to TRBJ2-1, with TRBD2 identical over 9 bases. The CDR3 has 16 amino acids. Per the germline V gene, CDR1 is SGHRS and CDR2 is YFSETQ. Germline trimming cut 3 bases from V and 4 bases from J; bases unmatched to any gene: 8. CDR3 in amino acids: CASSSLLAGIYNEQFF. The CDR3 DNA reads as TGCGCCAGCAGCTCCCTACTAGCGGGTATTTACAATGAGCAGTTCTTC.

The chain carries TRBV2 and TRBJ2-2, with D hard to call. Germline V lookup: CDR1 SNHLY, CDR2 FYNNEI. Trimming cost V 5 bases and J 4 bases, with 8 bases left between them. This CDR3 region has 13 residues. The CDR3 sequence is CASSFRPTGELFF. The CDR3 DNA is TGTGCCAGCAGTTTCAGGCCCACCGGGGAGCTGTTTTTT.

CDR3 amino acids: CASSQLTDGLSQYF. CDR3 in DNA: TGTGCCAGTAGCCAACTGACTGATGGTCTTTCGCAGTATTTT. The V call is TRBV19, the J call TRBJ2-3; D is unresolved. Trimming pared 6 bases from V and 10 bases from J, leaving 20 bases between. Germline values: CDR1 LNHDA, CDR2 SQIVND (reference sequence). The CDR3 runs to 14 residues.

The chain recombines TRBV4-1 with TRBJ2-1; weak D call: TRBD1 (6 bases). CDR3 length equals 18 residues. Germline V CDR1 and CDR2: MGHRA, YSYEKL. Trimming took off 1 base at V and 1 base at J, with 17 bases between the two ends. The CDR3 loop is CASSQVGLGTSSYNEQFF. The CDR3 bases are TGCGCCAGCAGCCAAGTTGGCCTCGGGACATCATCCTACAATGAGCAGTTCTTC.

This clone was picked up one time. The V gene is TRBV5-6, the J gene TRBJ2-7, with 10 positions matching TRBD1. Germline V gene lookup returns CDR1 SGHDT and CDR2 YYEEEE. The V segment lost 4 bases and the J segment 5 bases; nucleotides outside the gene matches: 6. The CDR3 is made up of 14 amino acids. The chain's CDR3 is CASSPGQGRNEQYF. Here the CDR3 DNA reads TGTGCCAGCAGCCCGGGACAGGGGAGGAACGAGCAGTACTTC.

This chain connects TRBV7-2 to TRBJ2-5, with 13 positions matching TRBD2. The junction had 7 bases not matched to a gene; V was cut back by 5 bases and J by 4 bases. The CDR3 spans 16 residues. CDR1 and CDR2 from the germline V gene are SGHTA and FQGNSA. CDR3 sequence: CASSPGLAGARETQYF. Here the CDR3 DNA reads TGTGCCAGCAGCCCTGGACTAGCGGGGGCCCGAGAGACCCAGTACTTC. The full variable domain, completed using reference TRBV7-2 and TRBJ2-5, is GAGVSQSPSNKVTEKGKDVELRCDPISGHTALYWYRQSLGQGLEFLIYFQGNSAPDKSGLPSDRFSAERTGGSVSTLTIQRTQQEDSAVYLCASSPGLAGARETQYFGPGTRLLVL.

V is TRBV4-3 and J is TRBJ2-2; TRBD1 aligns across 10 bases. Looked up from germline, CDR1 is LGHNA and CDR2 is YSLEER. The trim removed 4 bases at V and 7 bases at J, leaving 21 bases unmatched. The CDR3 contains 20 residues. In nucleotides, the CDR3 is TGCGCCAGCAGCCCAGGGCGAACACTAATTACCGGGACAGGGGACGGGGAGCTGTTTTTT. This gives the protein CASSPGRTLITGTGDGELFF.

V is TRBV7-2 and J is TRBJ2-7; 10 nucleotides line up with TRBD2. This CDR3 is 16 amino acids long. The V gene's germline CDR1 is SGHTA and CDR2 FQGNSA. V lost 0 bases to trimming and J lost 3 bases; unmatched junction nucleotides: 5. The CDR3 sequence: CASSLAASGGGYEQYF. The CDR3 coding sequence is TGTGCCAGCAGCTTAGCGGCTAGCGGGGGCGGCTACGAGCAGTACTTC.

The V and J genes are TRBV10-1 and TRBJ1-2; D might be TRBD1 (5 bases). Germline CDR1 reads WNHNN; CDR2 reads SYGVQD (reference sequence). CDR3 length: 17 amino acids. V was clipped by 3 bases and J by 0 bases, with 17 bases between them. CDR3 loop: CASSDRQGLPANYGYTF. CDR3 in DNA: TGCGCCAGCAGTGATCGGCAGGGACTCCCCGCTAACTATGGCTACACCTTC.

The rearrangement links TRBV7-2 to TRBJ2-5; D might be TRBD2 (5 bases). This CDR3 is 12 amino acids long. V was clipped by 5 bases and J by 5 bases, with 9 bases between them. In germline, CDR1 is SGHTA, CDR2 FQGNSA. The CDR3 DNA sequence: TGTGCCAGCAGCCCGAGGGTCGAGACCCAGTACTTC. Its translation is CASSPRVETQYF.

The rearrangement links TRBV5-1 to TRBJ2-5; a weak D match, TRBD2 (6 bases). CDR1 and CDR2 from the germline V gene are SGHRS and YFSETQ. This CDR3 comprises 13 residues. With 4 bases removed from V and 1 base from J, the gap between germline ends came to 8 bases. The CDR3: CASSGGTQETQYF. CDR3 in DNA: TGCGCCAGCAGCGGAGGGACCCAAGAGACCCAGTACTTC. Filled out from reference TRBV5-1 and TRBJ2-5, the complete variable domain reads KAGVTQTPRYLIKTRGQQVTLSCSPISGHRSVSWYQQTPGQGLQFLFEYFSETQRNKGNFPGRFSGRQFSNSRSEMNVSTLELGDSALYLCASSGGTQETQYFGPGTRLLVL.

CDR3 nucleotide sequence: TGTGCCAGCAGCCCCCCCCAGACAGGGGCACTAGGCTATGGCTACACCTTC. Protein product: CASSPPQTGALGYGYTF. This chain connects TRBV7-9 to TRBJ1-2, with 8 bases matching TRBD1. J was trimmed by 4 bases and V by 5 bases; bases with no gene match: 15. Germline V gene sequence: CDR1 SEHNR, CDR2 FQNEAQ (reference sequence). The CDR3 spans 17 residues. The full variable domain, in which reference TRBV7-9 and TRBJ1-2 provide the parts outside the CDR3, is DTGVSQNPRHKITKRGQNVTFRCDPISEHNRLYWYRQTLGQGPEFLTYFQNEAQLEKSRLLSDRFSAERPKGSFSTLEIQRTEQGDSAMYLCASSPPQTGALGYGYTFGSGTRLTVV.

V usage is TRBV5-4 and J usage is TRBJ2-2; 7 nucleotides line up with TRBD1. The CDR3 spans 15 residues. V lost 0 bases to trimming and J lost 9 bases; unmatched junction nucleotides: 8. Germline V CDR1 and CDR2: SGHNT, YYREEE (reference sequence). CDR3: CASSLDGEGGWELFF. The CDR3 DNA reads TGTGCCAGCAGCTTGGACGGTGAAGGGGGCTGGGAGCTGTTTTTT. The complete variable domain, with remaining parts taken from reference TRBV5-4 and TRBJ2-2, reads ETGVTQSPTHLIKTRGQQVTLRCSSQSGHNTVSWYQQALGQGPQFIFQYYREEENGRGNFPPRFSGLQFPNYSSELNVNALELDDSALYLCASSLDGEGGWELFFGEGSRLTVL.

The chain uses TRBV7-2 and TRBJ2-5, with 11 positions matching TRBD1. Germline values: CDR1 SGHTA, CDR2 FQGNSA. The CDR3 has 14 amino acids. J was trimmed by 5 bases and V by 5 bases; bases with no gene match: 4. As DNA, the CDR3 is TGTGCCAGCAGCCAGGACAGGGGGCGCGAGACCCAGTACTTC. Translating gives CASSQDRGRETQYF.

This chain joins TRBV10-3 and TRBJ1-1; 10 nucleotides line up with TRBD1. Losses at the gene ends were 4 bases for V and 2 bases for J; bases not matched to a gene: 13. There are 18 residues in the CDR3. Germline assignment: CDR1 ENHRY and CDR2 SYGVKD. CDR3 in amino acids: CAISATTGQGGINTEAFF. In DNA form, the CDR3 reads TGTGCCATCAGTGCAACCACTGGACAGGGGGGTATTAACACTGAAGCTTTCTTT.

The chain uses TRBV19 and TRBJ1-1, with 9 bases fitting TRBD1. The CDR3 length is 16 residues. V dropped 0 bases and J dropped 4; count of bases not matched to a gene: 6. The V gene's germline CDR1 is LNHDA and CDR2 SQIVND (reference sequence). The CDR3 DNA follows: TGTGCCAGTAGTATAGATCGGAAGACAGGGGGCACTGAAGCTTTCTTT. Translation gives CASSIDRKTGGTEAFF.

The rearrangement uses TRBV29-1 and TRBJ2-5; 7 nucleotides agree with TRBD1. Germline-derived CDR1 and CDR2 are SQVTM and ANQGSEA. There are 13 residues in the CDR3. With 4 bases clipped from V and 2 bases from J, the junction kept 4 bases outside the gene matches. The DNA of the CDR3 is TGCAGCGTTGGGGGGACAGCACAAGAGACCCAGTACTTC. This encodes CSVGGTAQETQYF.

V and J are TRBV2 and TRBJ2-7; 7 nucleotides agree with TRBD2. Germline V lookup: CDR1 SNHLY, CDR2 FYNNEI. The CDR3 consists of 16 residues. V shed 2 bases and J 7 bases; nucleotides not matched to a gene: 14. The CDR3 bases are TGTGCCAGCAGTGAAAATTCGGGGGGAAGTAAAGAGGAGCAGTACTTC. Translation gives CASSENSGGSKEEQYF.

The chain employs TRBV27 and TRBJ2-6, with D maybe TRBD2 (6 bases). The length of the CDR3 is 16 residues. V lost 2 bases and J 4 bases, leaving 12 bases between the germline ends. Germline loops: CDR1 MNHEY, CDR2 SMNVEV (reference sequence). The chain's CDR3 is CASSLKEGWGANVLTF. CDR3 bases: TGTGCCAGCAGTTTAAAGGAGGGGTGGGGGGCCAACGTCCTGACTTTC.